This TCR beta chain was found in a study of identical twins. Study-level findings and limits: There is a chance that invariant MAIT and iNKT cells partially muddied zero-insertion analyses. Modelling underestimated the level of out-of-frame TCR alpha sharing observed in monozygotic twins. Excess twin sharing in beta out-of-frame sequences was weaker.

This clonotype appeared a few times. Its antigen is as yet unknown. TCRdb independently ran MiXCR on the 5' RACE reads; one entry per CDR3 protein. The table shows 1.5 million to 2 million distinct CDR3 sequences, with under 35% occurring only once. The CDR3 contains 16 residues. The V segment lost 3 bases and the J segment 4 bases; nucleotides outside the gene matches: 7. Germline V gene lookup returns CDR1 SGDLS and CDR2 YYNGEE. Healthy Caucasians made up all donors. The clonotype originates from a newborn girl in good health. The source material was cord blood. The genes are TRBV9 and TRBJ1-5; 10 nucleotides match TRBD1. CDR3: CASSAGTGVGNQPQHF. DNA of the CDR3: TGTGCCAGCAGCGCCGGGACAGGGGTGGGGAATCAGCCCCAGCATTTT.